This T cell receptor beta chain derives from a study of blood T cells in healthy people across ages. V dropped 2 bases and J dropped 4; count of bases not matched to a gene: 9. The CDR3 runs 16 residues. Germline V gene sequence: CDR1 SGHDT, CDR2 YYEEEE. A second PCR, run for roughly 7 to 12 cycles, used a sample-barcoded 5' primer plus a J-beta primer mix. TCRdb reprocessed the 5' RACE reads via MiXCR and lists one record per CDR3 protein. The sample has fewer than 600,000 distinct CDR3 sequences; roughly a quarter are singletons. There are a few counts of this clonotype. This same sample was also taken into another study, of T cells of mothers and their children. Per that study: Maternal samples each gave over 10 million TCR beta CDR3 reads, and child samples about 3 million each. Related and unrelated pairs show similar shaping of TCR recombination output by thymic selection.

The specimen sequenced was blood. The chain joins TRBV5-6 to TRBJ2-3, with 8 bases identical to TRBD2. This TCR derives from a boy younger than 10 in good health. CDR3 region: CASSLEGTRASDTQYF. DNA for the CDR3: TGTGCCAGCAGCTTAGAAGGGACTAGAGCTTCAGATACGCAGTATTTT.